One sample yielded the 10 T cell receptor beta chains listed below, sequenced in a study of shared clonotypes between healthy human individuals. CD45RO-negative, CCR7-selected cells formed the naive CD8 fraction, which excluded terminally differentiated effector memory CD45RA+ cells. Produced via immunoSEQ multiplex PCR; TCRdb's table is partial and in-frame only. The data hold more than 2 million clones, with 85% to 95% observed a single time. Sequencing used naive CD8+ T cells from PBMCs. Receptors originate from a man aged 18-30 years in good health. Some clones in this sample may be carry-over from other donors' samples.

V is TRBV6-5 and J is TRBJ2-1, with D tentatively TRBD2 (6 bases). The germline gives CDR1 MNHEY, CDR2 SVGAGI. V was pared by 0 bases and J by 8 bases, with 8 bases between. CDR3 length: 13 amino acids. The CDR3 nucleotides are TGTGCCAGCAGTTACTCGTGGGGGGATGAGCAGTTCTTC. This gives the protein CASSYSWGDEQFF.

J is TRBJ2-1 and V is TRBV29-1, with D perhaps matching TRBD2 (5 bases). This CDR3 has 11 residues. Trimming removed 5 bases from V and 10 bases from J, with 12 bases in between. Germline V lookup: CDR1 SQVTM, CDR2 ANQGSEA. The CDR3 DNA is TGCAGCGTTCGGCGGGCCGGCGAGCAGTTCTTC. As protein: CSVRRAGEQFF.

Concerning this clone itself: This sample also contains other DNA sequences that code for the same CDR3. The chain combines TRBV9 with TRBJ2-7; unclear D gene. V was cut by 0 bases and J by 1 base, with 8 bases left in between. The germline gives CDR1 SGDLS, CDR2 YYNGEE. The CDR3 loop spans 14 amino acids. In DNA, the CDR3 is TGTGCCAGCAGCGTAGGCGGCGTTTCCTACGAGCAGTACTTC. Translating it yields CASSVGGVSYEQYF. Full variable domain (remainder filled in from reference TRBV9 and TRBJ2-7): DSGVTQTPKHLITATGQRVTLRCSPRSGDLSVYWYQQSLDQGLQFLIQYYNGEERAKGNILERFSAQQFPDLHSELNLSSLELGDSALYFCASSVGGVSYEQYFGPGTRLTVT.

The chain links TRBV7-3 to TRBJ2-1, with 9 bases that match TRBD2. The J segment lost 4 bases and the V segment lost 4 bases, leaving 5 bases of the junction unmatched. Germline CDR1 reads SGHTA; CDR2 reads FQGTGA. The CDR3 has 15 residues. The CDR3 DNA is TGTGCCAGCAGCTATCGACTAGCGGAATACAATGAGCAGTTCTTC. Its protein is CASSYRLAEYNEQFF.

The rearrangement links TRBV15 to TRBJ2-1; 11 nucleotides agree with TRBD2. J gave up 7 bases and V 0 bases, and 8 bases lay outside the gene matches. Germline CDR1 is LNHNV and CDR2 is YYDKDF (reference sequence). The CDR3 contains 17 residues. The CDR3 is CATSRDGIAGGLNEQFF. CDR3 nucleotide sequence: TGTGCCACCAGCAGAGATGGAATAGCGGGAGGGTTGAATGAGCAGTTCTTC.

This clone was seen just once. The rearrangement joins TRBV9 to TRBJ2-2; 8 bases match TRBD2. The trim removed 4 bases at V and 7 bases at J, leaving 6 bases unmatched. This CDR3 has 14 residues. Germline V gene sequence: CDR1 SGDLS, CDR2 YYNGEE. CDR3 sequence: CASSPGSGDGELFF. DNA of the CDR3: TGTGCCAGCAGCCCCGGTAGCGGGGACGGGGAGCTGTTTTTT.

This chain links TRBV28 with TRBJ1-5; no clear D gene. CDR1 and CDR2 (germline): MDHEN, SYDVKM. Trimming took off 5 bases at V and 0 bases at J, with 14 bases between the two ends. The CDR3 loop spans 16 amino acids. Here the CDR3 DNA reads TGTGCCAGCAGTACTCCAAGGACGGATAGCAATCAGCCCCAGCATTTT. Translation: CASSTPRTDSNQPQHF.

This sequence joins TRBV4-3 and TRBJ2-7, with 8 nucleotides matching TRBD2. CDR1 is LGHNA and CDR2 is YSLEER in the germline V gene. The CDR3 extends over 16 amino acids. The V gene end was trimmed by 3 bases and the J gene end by 5 bases; junction bases not matched to a gene: 12. CDR3: CASSQAIGTSNHEQYF. The CDR3 nucleotides read TGCGCCAGCAGCCAGGCGATCGGGACTAGTAACCACGAGCAGTACTTC.

The gene calls are TRBV5-4 and TRBJ1-1, with TRBD1 matching over 9 bases. V was pared by 0 bases and J by 8 bases, with 8 bases of the junction left unmatched. The germline V gene encodes CDR1 SGHNT and CDR2 YYREEE (reference sequence). The CDR3 runs to 15 residues. CDR3 sequence: CASSLATGGGTEAFF. Written as DNA, the CDR3 is TGTGCCAGCAGCTTGGCGACAGGGGGAGGGACCGAAGCTTTCTTT.

V and J are TRBV11-1 and TRBJ2-1; 10 bases line up with TRBD2. Germline lookup yields CDR1 SGHAT and CDR2 FQDESV (reference sequence). The V segment lost 1 base and the J segment 3 bases; nucleotides outside the gene matches: 6. The length of the CDR3 is 17 residues. CDR3 loop: CASSLDFGLADYNEQFF. CDR3 in DNA: TGTGCCAGCAGCTTAGATTTTGGACTAGCGGACTACAATGAGCAGTTCTTC. Variable domain in full (rest from reference TRBV11-1 and TRBJ2-1): EAEVAQSPRYKITEKSQAVAFWCDPISGHATLYWYRQILGQGPELLVQFQDESVVDDSQLPKDRFSAERLKGVDSTLKIQPAELGDSAMYLCASSLDFGLADYNEQFFGPGTRLTVL.